The 29 T cell receptor beta chains presented below share a single source sample, sequenced in a study of blood T cells in healthy people across ages. A J-beta primer mix and a sample-barcoded 5' primer were used in a second PCR of roughly 6 to 11 cycles. TCRdb independently ran MiXCR on the 5' RACE reads; one entry per CDR3 protein. The data hold hundreds of thousands of distinct CDR3 sequences, with more than 20% observed a single time. These same records also appear under a second study, on T cells of mothers and their children.

The source material was blood. The source of these receptors is a boy younger than 18 in good health.

This clonotype occurred a few times. The CDR3 bases are TGCAGTGCTAGAGCTTCTCCCCAACAACGGGACAGGGGTCTCTACGAGCAGTACTTC. It codes for CSARASPQQRDRGLYEQYF. V gene TRBV20-1 combines with J gene TRBJ2-7; 10 bases are a match to TRBD1. With V trimmed by 1 base and J by 3 bases, 18 bases remained unmatched. In germline, CDR1 is DFQATT, CDR2 SNEGSKA (reference sequence). This CDR3 has 19 residues.

There are a few counts of this clonotype. The J gene is TRBJ2-2, the V gene TRBV7-6; 11 nucleotides align to TRBD1. Per germline, CDR1 SGHVS and CDR2 FNYEAQ. The CDR3 is 16 amino acids. Trimming cost V 3 bases and J 3 bases; bases outside gene matches: 3. CDR3 DNA sequence: TGTGCCAGCAGCTTCCTGGGACAGGGGGACACCGGGGAGCTGTTTTTT. It yields the protein CASSFLGQGDTGELFF.

The DNA for the CDR3 is TGTGCCAGCAGTGAATTCGCGGGGGGCAGTCAAGAGACCCAGTACTTC. Encoded protein: CASSEFAGGSQETQYF. The chain is built from TRBV6-1 and TRBJ2-5, with 8 bases fitting TRBD2. Per the germline V gene, CDR1 is MNHNS and CDR2 is SASEGT. Losses at the gene ends were 2 bases for V and 2 bases for J; bases not matched to a gene: 7. This CDR3 contains 16 residues.

This clonotype was seen a few times. The CDR3 protein is CASSQDGAGTNEQYF. CDR3 coding DNA: TGCGCCAGCAGCCAAGATGGGGCCGGGACTAACGAGCAGTACTTC. The chain couples TRBV4-3 to TRBJ2-7, with 7 bases matching TRBD2. CDR3 length: 15 amino acids. With 0 bases clipped from V and 5 bases from J, the junction kept 7 bases outside the gene matches. CDR1 and CDR2 (germline): LGHNA, YSLEER.

This clonotype has a handful of counts. This chain connects TRBV5-6 to TRBJ2-5, with 14 bases that match TRBD2. The J call may not be correct, given that the DNA end is closer to TRBJ2-1. This CDR3 has 15 residues. Germline V lookup: CDR1 SGHDT, CDR2 YYEEEE. The CDR3 coding sequence is TGTGCCAGCAGCTTGGGGACTAGCGGGAGGTTTGAGCAGTTCTTC. This encodes CASSLGTSGRFEQFF.

The chain is built from TRBV7-2 and TRBJ1-2; weak D call: TRBD1 (6 bases). The length of the CDR3 is 13 residues. Germline CDR1 is SGHTA and CDR2 is FQGNSA. Trimming left V 5 bases short and J 9 bases short, with 16 bases between. In nucleotides, the CDR3 is TGTGCCAGCAGCCCGATGTCACAGGGACGCTACACCTTC. Protein: CASSPMSQGRYTF.

The J gene is TRBJ2-3, the V gene TRBV6-1, with 8 bases fitting TRBD2. Germline CDR1 MNHNS, CDR2 SASEGT. The CDR3 covers 16 residues. V shed 8 bases and J 2 bases; nucleotides not matched to a gene: 12. This CDR3 is CASHDAGGGYTDTQYF. DNA of the CDR3: TGTGCCAGCCATGACGCGGGCGGGGGGTACACAGATACGCAGTATTTT.

The chain employs TRBV12-3 or TRBV12-4 and TRBJ2-3; TRBD1 matches 9 bases. The CDR3 extends over 14 amino acids. V was clipped by 4 bases and J by 6 bases; unmatched bases: 5. CDR3 nucleotides: TGTGCCAGCAGTTCCGGGACAGGGATGGATACGCAGTATTTT. Its translation: CASSSGTGMDTQYF.

This clonotype appeared a few times. V usage is TRBV27 and J usage is TRBJ2-1, with 7 positions matching TRBD1. TRBJ2-7 explains the end of the DNA better; the J call may be wrong. This CDR3 region has 13 residues. Germline loops: CDR1 MNHEY, CDR2 SMNVEV (reference sequence). The CDR3 sequence is CASRGQERYEQYF. CDR3 nucleotides: TGTGCCAGCAGAGGACAGGAACGCTACGAGCAGTACTTC.

The rearrangement uses TRBV20-1 and TRBJ2-7; D is undetermined. From germline, CDR1 is DFQATT and CDR2 SNEGSKA (reference sequence). The CDR3 is 15 amino acids. The ends were cut back, 3 bases at V and 1 base at J, with 16 bases in the middle. In nucleotides, the CDR3 is TGCAGTGCTAGGGAATGGCGGCTCCTTTCCTACGAGCAGTACTTC. It translates to CSAREWRLLSYEQYF.

V gene TRBV12-3 or TRBV12-4 combines with J gene TRBJ1-5; weak D call: TRBD1 (6 bases). V was cut by 5 bases and J by 6 bases, with 11 bases left in between. The CDR3 consists of 13 residues. The chain's CDR3 is CASSEGGSQPQHF. The CDR3, as DNA: TGTGCCAGCAGTGAAGGGGGGAGTCAGCCCCAGCATTTT.

This clonotype was seen a few times. A read error may account for a junction end that differs from germline. The rearrangement links TRBV19 to TRBJ2-5; D is ambiguous. CDR1 and CDR2 (germline): LNHDA, SQIVND (reference sequence). The length of the CDR3 is 13 residues. The CDR3 is CATSIPKGETQYF. The CDR3 region has the DNA TGTGCCACTAGTATCCCAAAGGGCGAGACCCAGTACTTC.

A few counts support this clonotype. The chain is built from TRBV7-9 and TRBJ1-2; a possible D gene is TRBD1 (6 bases). Germline CDR1 SEHNR, CDR2 FQNEAQ (reference sequence). Trimming shortened V by 6 bases and J by 6 bases, and 17 bases separated the two germline ends. The CDR3 is 14 residues long. The CDR3 sequence: CASRLQDRNHGYTF. CDR3 DNA: TGTGCCAGCAGACTTCAGGACAGAAACCATGGCTACACCTTC. The entire variable domain, with the rest obtained from reference TRBV7-9 and TRBJ1-2, is as follows: DTGVSQNPRHKITKRGQNVTFRCDPISEHNRLYWYRQTLGQGPEFLTYFQNEAQLEKSRLLSDRFSAERPKGSFSTLEIQRTEQGDSAMYLCASRLQDRNHGYTFGSGTRLTVV.

There are a few counts of this clonotype. This sequence joins TRBV3-1 and TRBJ2-5; TRBD2 matches at 7 bases. V lost 4 bases to trimming and J lost 1 base; unmatched junction nucleotides: 6. The V gene's germline CDR1 is LGHDT and CDR2 YNNKEL (reference sequence). This CDR3 contains 15 residues. The CDR3 DNA is TGTGCCAGCAGCCGAGCAGCGGGGCTCCAAGAGACCCAGTACTTC. This encodes CASSRAAGLQETQYF.

The genes are TRBV7-2 and TRBJ2-4; 12 bases agree with TRBD2. The CDR3 has 17 residues. Losses at the gene ends were 2 bases for V and 0 bases for J; bases not matched to a gene: 2. The germline V gene has CDR1 SGHTA and CDR2 FQGNSA. The CDR3 region is CASSLLAGGPAKNIQYF. The CDR3 DNA reads as TGTGCCAGCAGCTTACTAGCGGGGGGGCCAGCCAAAAACATTCAGTACTTC.

The chain links TRBV19 to TRBJ2-1; 8 bases line up with TRBD1. Trimming at V came to 5 bases and at J to 5 bases, leaving 8 bases not matched to a gene. Germline V gene sequence: CDR1 LNHDA, CDR2 SQIVND (reference sequence). The CDR3 length is 15 residues. The DNA for the CDR3 is TGTGCCAGTAGTGACCGGGACAGGAATCACAATGAGCAGTTCTTC. Encoded protein: CASSDRDRNHNEQFF.

The J gene is TRBJ2-3, the V gene TRBV24-1, with 7 bases matching TRBD1. Trimming removed 10 bases from V and 6 bases from J; junction bases left unmatched: 9. This CDR3 spans 13 amino acids. Germline V CDR1 and CDR2: KGHDR, SFDVKD. The CDR3 region is CATLDDRADTQYF. The CDR3 DNA is TGTGCCACACTCGATGACAGGGCGGATACGCAGTATTTT.

This clonotype was recorded only once. This CDR3 is CSAKRALARPSDEQFF. The CDR3 DNA follows: TGCAGCGCAAAGCGTGCCCTAGCGCGTCCCTCAGATGAGCAGTTCTTC. The genes are TRBV29-1 and TRBJ2-7; TRBD2 might be the D (6 bases). Matching the DNA end better, TRBJ2-1 makes the J call doubtful. The CDR3 sequence is 16 residues long. The germline V gene encodes CDR1 SQVTM and CDR2 ANQGSEA.

Note on this clonotype: The junction does not match germline at one end; this may be a read error. The rearrangement joins TRBV7-7 to TRBJ2-5; D gene ambiguous. The CDR3 spans 14 residues. Germline V gives CDR1 SSHAT, CDR2 FNYEAQ (reference sequence). The CDR3 loop reads CASSLGLFQETQYF. The CDR3, as DNA: TGTGCTAGCAGCTTAGGGCTGTTCCAAGAGACCCAGTACTTC.

This clonotype was seen more than once but under ten times. This chain uses TRBV7-8 with TRBJ2-2, with a tentative D call TRBD1 (5 bases). Germline V gene sequence: CDR1 SGHVS, CDR2 FQNEAQ. CDR3 size: 15 residues. V was cut by 1 base and J by 5 bases, with 11 bases left in between. CDR3 in amino acids: CASSLGGPWTGELFF. For the CDR3, the DNA is TGTGCCAGCAGCTTAGGGGGCCCGTGGACCGGGGAGCTGTTTTTT.

This chain connects TRBV24-1 to TRBJ1-2; possibly TRBD1 for D (5 bases). Trimming cost V 7 bases and J 6 bases, with 17 bases left between them. The CDR3 has 14 residues. Germline assignment: CDR1 KGHDR and CDR2 SFDVKD. The CDR3, as DNA: TGTGCCACCAGCTCCCCGGGGGGGATGGATGGCTACACCTTC. This codes for CATSSPGGMDGYTF.

This clonotype was found many times. The rearrangement uses TRBV5-6 and TRBJ2-1; a weak D match, TRBD2 (5 bases). Germline CDR1 and CDR2: SGHDT and YYEEEE. Trimming left V 4 bases short and J 10 bases short, with 15 bases between. CDR3 size: 13 residues. In DNA, the CDR3 is TGTGCCAGCAGCATCAGGACTCCTTCGGAGCAGTTCTTC. This sequence encodes CASSIRTPSEQFF.

This clonotype was observed a few times. The chain joins TRBV6-2 or TRBV6-3 to TRBJ2-3; possibly TRBD2 for D (7 bases). The CDR3 contains 12 residues. Germline-derived CDR1 and CDR2 are MNHEY and SVGEGT. V was shortened by 7 bases and J by 11 bases, with 16 bases between the two germline ends. This CDR3 reads CASTAGEGRQYF. CDR3 in DNA: TGTGCCAGCACCGCAGGGGAGGGAAGGCAGTATTTT.

This clonotype was found a few times. One junction end does not reproduce the germline sequence, and a read error may be involved. The V gene is TRBV5-1, the J gene TRBJ1-6, with a possible D match to TRBD1 (6 bases). Germline CDR1 is SGHRS and CDR2 is YFSETQ. The CDR3 is 15 residues long. CDR3 protein: CASSLARQDNSPLHF. CDR3 in DNA: TGCGCCAGCAGCTTGGCGAGACAGGATAATTCACCCCTCCATTTT.

The chain combines TRBV28 with TRBJ1-2; tentative D call: TRBD1 (5 bases). V shed 6 bases and J shed 4 bases, with 15 bases lying between them. The CDR3 runs to 14 residues. Germline-derived CDR1 and CDR2 are MDHEN and SYDVKM. The CDR3 region has the DNA TGTGCCAGCAGCCCCTTCGGGGGAGGCTATGGCTACACCTTC. Residues: CASSPFGGGYGYTF.

This clonotype was counted a few times. The chain uses TRBV20-1 and TRBJ2-7; the D gene could be TRBD1 or TRBD2 (5 bases each). Germline V gene sequence: CDR1 DFQATT, CDR2 SNEGSKA (reference sequence). Trimming pared 6 bases from V and 0 bases from J, leaving 12 bases between. The CDR3 sequence is 13 residues long. Here the CDR3 reads CSARRGVSYEQYF. The CDR3 DNA follows: TGCAGTGCGCGTAGAGGGGTCTCCTACGAGCAGTACTTC.

The V call is TRBV5-4, the J call TRBJ2-5, with D possibly matching TRBD2 (6 bases). Germline loops: CDR1 SGHNT, CDR2 YYREEE (reference sequence). This CDR3 region has 14 residues. V shed 2 bases and J shed 11 bases, with 19 bases lying between them. CDR3 sequence: CASSFGTFLGEQYF. The CDR3 DNA reads TGTGCCAGCAGCTTCGGGACTTTCCTGGGGGAGCAGTACTTC. The full variable domain, completed using reference TRBV5-4 and TRBJ2-5, is ETGVTQSPTHLIKTRGQQVTLRCSSQSGHNTVSWYQQALGQGPQFIFQYYREEENGRGNFPPRFSGLQFPNYSSELNVNALELDDSALYLCASSFGTFLGEQYFGPGTRLLVL.

V usage is TRBV6-5 and J usage is TRBJ1-1; D gene unclear. There are 11 residues in the CDR3. Germline V gene sequence: CDR1 MNHEY, CDR2 SVGAGI. Trimming left V 0 bases short and J 7 bases short, with 3 bases between. The CDR3 loop is CASSYSGEAFF. In DNA, the CDR3 is TGTGCCAGCAGTTACTCGGGTGAAGCTTTCTTT.

This clonotype was detected only a few times. The chain's CDR3 is CASSQGTPEQYF. For the CDR3, the DNA is TGTGCCAGCAGCCAGGGTACTCCCGAGCAGTACTTC. The genes are TRBV3-1 and TRBJ2-5, with D unresolved. The J call could be wrong; TRBJ2-7 is a better fit for the DNA end. This CDR3 spans 12 amino acids. Germline V gene lookup returns CDR1 LGHDT and CDR2 YNNKEL (reference sequence).